Below are 24 T cell receptor beta chains sequenced from a single sample in a study of radiotherapy plus CTLA-4 blockade in lung cancer. Sequenced by immunoSEQ multiplex PCR; TCRdb stores in-frame clones only, minus some. Of 70,000 to 85,000 clones listed, roughly 80% are singletons. This specimen was peripheral blood, taken from a patient treated with radiotherapy plus ipilimumab. The receptor source for this set is a human donor with non-small cell lung cancer whose response to radiotherapy plus ipilimumab could not be evaluated.

This chain joins TRBV9 and TRBJ2-7, with TRBD2 identical over 7 bases. V shed 5 bases, J shed 6 bases, and the junction held 14 bases outside the gene matches. The CDR3 has 15 amino acids. Germline values: CDR1 SGDLS, CDR2 YYNGEE. The CDR3 spells CASRPKRDFLGEQYF. CDR3 DNA: TGTGCCAGCAGACCAAAGCGGGACTTTCTGGGCGAGCAGTACTTC.

V is TRBV6-5 and J is TRBJ2-2; D is uncertain. Between the trimmed V and J ends, which lost 6 bases and 3 bases, there was a span of 11 bases. The CDR3 is made up of 14 amino acids. Germline V gene sequence: CDR1 MNHEY, CDR2 SVGAGI. Written as DNA, the CDR3 is TGTGCCAGCAGCTTCGGGTCCTACACCGGGGAGCTGTTTTTT. It is translated as CASSFGSYTGELFF.

This clone was counted between two and nine times. J is TRBJ2-3 and V is TRBV29-1; 9 positions agree with TRBD1. Germline values: CDR1 SQVTM, CDR2 ANQGSEA. V lost 8 bases and J lost 3; bases outside the gene matches: 3. The CDR3 sequence is 12 residues long. The CDR3 protein is CSHRGQTDTQYF. CDR3 sequence (DNA): TGCAGCCACAGGGGGCAGACAGATACGCAGTATTTT.

V is TRBV11-2 and J is TRBJ2-7; D is undetermined. V gave up 3 bases and J gave up 2 bases, with 8 bases separating them. From germline, CDR1 is SGHAT and CDR2 FQNNGV. The CDR3 length is 13 residues. CDR3 loop: CASSFSQAYEQYF. CDR3 nucleotides: TGTGCCAGCAGCTTCTCCCAGGCCTACGAGCAGTACTTC.

The CDR3 coding sequence is TGTGCCTGGAGTGTTCGGAGGGCGAACACTGAAGCTTTCTTT. Amino acid sequence: CAWSVRRANTEAFF. The rearrangement joins TRBV30 to TRBJ1-1; D is unresolved. V was trimmed by 0 bases and J by 1 base, leaving 9 bases between them. The germline V gene has CDR1 GTSNPN and CDR2 SVGIG (reference sequence). CDR3 size: 14 residues. The full variable domain, in which reference TRBV30 and TRBJ1-1 provide the parts outside the CDR3, is SQTIHQWPATLVQPVGSPLSLECTVEGTSNPNLYWYRQAAGRGLQLLFYSVGIGQISSEVPQNLSASRPQDRQFILSSKKLLLSDSGFYLCAWSVRRANTEAFFGQGTRLTVV.

The gene calls are TRBV5-6 and TRBJ1-4; D uncertain. V dropped 4 bases and J dropped 5 bases, with 9 bases sitting between them. From germline, CDR1 is SGHDT and CDR2 YYEEEE. CDR3 length equals 13 residues. The DNA for the CDR3 is TGTGCCAGCAGCCTTGGGCCCAATGAAAAACTGTTTTTT. It translates to CASSLGPNEKLFF.

The J gene is TRBJ1-5, the V gene TRBV28; D is perhaps TRBD1 (6 bases). This CDR3 spans 12 amino acids. V was cut by 6 bases and J by 10 bases, with 13 bases left in between. Germline values: CDR1 MDHEN, CDR2 SYDVKM. This chain's CDR3 is CASRLQGSPQHF. For the CDR3, the DNA is TGTGCCAGCAGGTTGCAGGGGAGTCCCCAGCATTTT.

J is TRBJ2-3 and V is TRBV29-1, with TRBD1 matching over 10 bases. Germline lookup yields CDR1 SQVTM and CDR2 ANQGSEA. V lost 5 bases to trimming and J lost 2 bases; unmatched junction nucleotides: 4. This CDR3 has 14 amino acids. The chain's CDR3 is CSVWDRGHTDTQYF. Here the CDR3 DNA reads TGCAGCGTTTGGGACAGGGGACACACAGATACGCAGTATTTT.

The chain has TRBV30 and TRBJ1-4; TRBD1 aligns across 11 bases. Germline CDR1 GTSNPN, CDR2 SVGIG (reference sequence). The trim removed 3 bases at V and 3 bases at J, leaving 6 bases unmatched. The CDR3 totals 16 residues. This CDR3 is CAWSPGQGGANEKLFF. The CDR3 coding sequence is TGTGCCTGGAGCCCGGGACAGGGGGGCGCTAATGAAAAACTGTTTTTT. Full variable domain (remainder filled in from reference TRBV30 and TRBJ1-4): SQTIHQWPATLVQPVGSPLSLECTVEGTSNPNLYWYRQAAGRGLQLLFYSVGIGQISSEVPQNLSASRPQDRQFILSSKKLLLSDSGFYLCAWSPGQGGANEKLFFGSGTQLSVL.

This rearrangement joins TRBV5-1 to TRBJ1-2, with a weak D call TRBD1 (5 bases). This CDR3 spans 14 amino acids. Germline V lookup: CDR1 SGHRS, CDR2 YFSETQ. V dropped 4 bases and J dropped 4 bases, with 14 bases sitting between them. Here the CDR3 reads CASSGGVRGYGYTF. The DNA for the CDR3 is TGCGCCAGCAGCGGGGGGGTCCGTGGCTATGGCTACACCTTC.

CDR3 DNA sequence: TGTGCCATCAGTGAGTCGCGACAAGTCTACGAGCAGTACTTC. Translation: CAISESRQVYEQYF. The chain carries TRBV10-3 and TRBJ2-5; no clear D. The DNA end is more similar to TRBJ2-7, so the J call may be wrong. CDR1 is ENHRY and CDR2 is SYGVKD in the germline V gene. This CDR3 is 14 amino acids long.

This clone came up a few times. The rearrangement joins TRBV9 to TRBJ1-2, with D maybe TRBD1 (6 bases). Germline loops: CDR1 SGDLS, CDR2 YYNGEE. This CDR3 is built from 15 residues. Trimming removed 3 bases at V and 5 bases at J, with 17 bases between. CDR3 residues: CASSGKGDVGYGYTF. In DNA, the CDR3 is TGTGCCAGCAGCGGGAAGGGGGACGTTGGATATGGCTACACCTTC.

The chain links TRBV6-5 to TRBJ1-5; D is ambiguous. V lost 0 bases and J 5 bases, leaving 5 bases between the germline ends. CDR1 and CDR2 from the germline V gene are MNHEY and SVGAGI. The CDR3 spans 13 residues. CDR3 sequence (DNA): TGTGCCAGCAGTTACTCGAGGGATCAGCCCCAGCATTTT. Encoded protein: CASSYSRDQPQHF.

This clone was seen a handful of times. The rearrangement links TRBV27 to TRBJ1-5; 8 positions agree with TRBD1. Trimming removed 6 bases from V and 4 bases from J; junction bases left unmatched: 17. The V gene's germline CDR1 is MNHEY and CDR2 SMNVEV (reference sequence). The CDR3 runs to 18 residues. This CDR3 is CASSLGQGGGQGNQPQHF. CDR3 sequence (DNA): TGTGCCAGCAGCCTAGGACAGGGAGGAGGGCAGGGAAATCAGCCCCAGCATTTT.

The chain carries TRBV7-8 and TRBJ1-2; the match to TRBD1 covers 9 bases. Germline assignment: CDR1 SGHVS and CDR2 FQNEAQ. J was trimmed by 12 bases and V by 2 bases; bases with no gene match: 13. This CDR3 region has 15 residues. The CDR3 DNA sequence: TGTGCCAGCAGCTTAACCCTGGGACAGGGAAGTCAAAACACCTTC. Encoded protein: CASSLTLGQGSQNTF.

V is TRBV6-5 and J is TRBJ1-5; D remains ambiguous. The length of the CDR3 is 10 residues. V lost 10 bases to trimming and J lost 7 bases, with 8 bases between them. CDR1 is MNHEY, CDR2 SVGAGI, per germline. CDR3 DNA: TGTGCCATATCAGTCCAGCCCCAGCATTTT. It yields the protein CAISVQPQHF.

The chain employs TRBV6-5 and TRBJ1-2; D may be TRBD1 (5 bases). The CDR3 spans 14 residues. Trimming shortened V by 7 bases and J by 3 bases, and 15 bases separated the two germline ends. Germline CDR1 is MNHEY and CDR2 is SVGAGI. CDR3 in amino acids: CASTPSGNYYGYTF. Here the CDR3 DNA reads TGTGCCAGCACCCCCTCAGGGAACTACTATGGCTACACCTTC.

This chain joins TRBV4-3 and TRBJ2-5; D may be TRBD2 (6 bases). The ends were cut back, 0 bases at V and 6 bases at J, with 8 bases in the middle. Per germline, CDR1 LGHNA and CDR2 YSLEER. The CDR3 spans 13 residues. In DNA form, the CDR3 reads TGCGCCAGCAGCCAAGAGCGGGGAAAGACCCAGTACTTC. Its translation is CASSQERGKTQYF.

This clone was found a few times. This chain joins TRBV19 and TRBJ2-2, with 8 bases lining up with TRBD1. Trimming cost V 5 bases and J 6 bases; bases outside gene matches: 8. CDR3 length: 15 amino acids. Germline V gives CDR1 LNHDA, CDR2 SQIVND (reference sequence). In nucleotides, the CDR3 is TGTGCCAGTAGTTCTCGGACAGGGTTGGCCGGGGAGCTGTTTTTT. Protein sequence: CASSSRTGLAGELFF.

This chain links TRBV5-1 with TRBJ1-4, with TRBD1 identical over 7 bases. CDR1 and CDR2 (germline): SGHRS, YFSETQ. After removal of 4 bases from V and 8 bases from J, the junction contained 11 bases not matched to a gene. The CDR3 runs to 15 residues. The CDR3 reads CASSRSGTVDEKLFF. CDR3 in DNA: TGCGCCAGCAGCAGATCCGGGACAGTCGACGAAAAACTGTTTTTT.

The V call is TRBV19, the J call TRBJ1-1; D call uncertain. CDR3 size: 13 residues. Between the trimmed V and J ends, which lost 7 bases and 0 bases, there was a span of 9 bases. Germline CDR1 and CDR2: LNHDA and SQIVND (reference sequence). The CDR3 region has the DNA TGTGCCAGTAACGTCAGTTTGAACACTGAAGCTTTCTTT. This codes for CASNVSLNTEAFF.

Only one count was recorded for this clone. V gene TRBV13 combines with J gene TRBJ2-2; the D gene is possibly TRBD2 (6 bases). This CDR3 is built from 14 residues. Germline V gene sequence: CDR1 PRHDT, CDR2 FYEKMQ (reference sequence). Trimming took 6 bases from V and 5 from J, leaving 13 bases between them. DNA for the CDR3: TGTGCCAGCAGTCCTACTAGCTATACCGGGGAGCTGTTTTTT. Translating gives CASSPTSYTGELFF.

The gene calls are TRBV7-2 and TRBJ1-1; no clear D. This CDR3 is built from 14 residues. The V end was cut by 4 bases, the J end by 5 bases, with 14 bases between. In germline, CDR1 is SGHTA, CDR2 FQGNSA. In DNA, the CDR3 is TGTGCCAGCAGCTACCAAGACGGAGATACTGAAGCTTTCTTT. It codes for CASSYQDGDTEAFF.

Only a few counts were recorded for this clone. The rearrangement uses TRBV6-1 and TRBJ2-5, with TRBD1 matching 8 bases. CDR3 length: 15 amino acids. The germline CDR1 and CDR2 sequences are MNHNS and SASEGT. V lost 2 bases to trimming and J lost 7 bases; unmatched junction nucleotides: 9. CDR3 coding DNA: TGTGCCAGCAGTGAACAGACAGGGGCCCATGGGACCCAGTACTTC. Protein: CASSEQTGAHGTQYF.